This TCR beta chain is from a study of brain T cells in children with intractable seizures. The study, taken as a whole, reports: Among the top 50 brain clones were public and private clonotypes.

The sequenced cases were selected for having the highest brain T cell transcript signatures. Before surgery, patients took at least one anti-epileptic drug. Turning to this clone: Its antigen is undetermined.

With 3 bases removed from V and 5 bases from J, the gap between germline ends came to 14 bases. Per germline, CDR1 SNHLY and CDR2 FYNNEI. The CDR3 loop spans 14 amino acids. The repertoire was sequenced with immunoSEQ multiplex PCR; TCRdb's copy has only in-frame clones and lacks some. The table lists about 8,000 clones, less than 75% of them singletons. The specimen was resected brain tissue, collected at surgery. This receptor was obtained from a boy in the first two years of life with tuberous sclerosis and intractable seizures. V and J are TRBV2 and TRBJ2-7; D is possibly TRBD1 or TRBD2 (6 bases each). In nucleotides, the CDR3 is TGTGCCAGCAGTGACAACAGGGCGGGAAACGAGCAGTACTTC. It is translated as CASSDNRAGNEQYF.